This T cell receptor beta chain was recorded in a study of technical replicates of blood from a few donors. Trimming at V came to 5 bases and at J to 6 bases, leaving 9 bases not matched to a gene. This CDR3 comprises 14 residues. Germline V gene lookup returns CDR1 SQVTM and CDR2 ANQGSEA. TCRdb's copy holds only in-frame clones and misses some; the assay was immunoSEQ multiplex PCR. The top ten hold around 0.31% of the sample, which has over 75,000 clones, approximately 96% seen once. The sequence was obtained from a human donor in good health. The sequenced sample consisted of T cells isolated from PBMCs. The chain recombines TRBV29-1 with TRBJ2-3, with 9 bases matching TRBD2. CDR3 DNA: TGCAGCGTTCAGAGCGGGAGGCCTCAGGATACGCAGTATTTT. Its protein product is CSVQSGRPQDTQYF.